The 15 T cell receptor beta chains presented below share a single source sample, sequenced in a study of T cells in Graves' hyperthyroidism and ophthalmopathy. Template material for amplifying TCR beta CDR3 regions consisted of RNA transcripts. The HTBI primer set served for first-round RT-PCR of the TCR CDR3. MiXCR, applied by TCRdb to the multiplex PCR reads, yields one record per CDR3 protein. The sample records over 450,000 distinct CDR3 sequences, approximately 14% being singletons. Sequencing was carried out using blood. These receptors were taken from a woman aged 18-29 years with Graves' hyperthyroidism.

This clonotype was observed at least ten times. The rearrangement links TRBV6-2 or TRBV6-3 to TRBJ2-7; 9 positions agree with TRBD2. J gave up 4 bases and V 0 bases, and 13 bases lay outside the gene matches. The CDR3 has 18 residues. Germline CDR1 reads MNHEY; CDR2 reads SVGEGT. The CDR3 DNA follows: TGTGCCAGCAGTTACTCGGGGGCTAGCGGGGAGACAAATTACGAGCAGTACGTC. Residues: CASSYSGASGETNYEQYV.

This clonotype was recorded many times. The chain couples TRBV5-1 to TRBJ1-1; no firm D call. Trimming cost V 3 bases and J 0 bases, with 15 bases left between them. The CDR3 consists of 16 residues. Germline V gene data show CDR1 as SGHRS and CDR2 as YFSETQ. CDR3 residues: CASSYPQPGMNTEAFF. For the CDR3, the DNA is TGCGCCAGCAGCTACCCTCAACCGGGGATGAACACTGAAGCTTTCTTT.

V is TRBV6-2 or TRBV6-3 and J is TRBJ2-7; maybe TRBD1 (5 bases). The CDR3 has 15 amino acids. V shed 5 bases and J shed 1 base, with 15 bases lying between them. Germline CDR1 MNHEY, CDR2 SVGEGT. CDR3: CASSQLTAQSYEQYF. The DNA of the CDR3 is TGTGCCAGCAGTCAACTGACAGCACAGTCCTACGAGCAGTACTTC.

This clonotype was found many times. This sequence joins TRBV19 and TRBJ2-5; 8 bases line up with TRBD2. Losses at the gene ends were 6 bases for V and 5 bases for J; bases not matched to a gene: 5. Germline lookup yields CDR1 LNHDA and CDR2 SQIVND (reference sequence). This CDR3 contains 13 residues. Here the CDR3 DNA reads TGTGCCAGTAGCTTGACTAGCGCGGAGACCCAGTACTTC. Protein product: CASSLTSAETQYF.

The chain carries TRBV7-9 and TRBJ2-7; 12 bases align to TRBD1. V trimming: 4 bases; J trimming: 0 bases; junction bases outside the gene matches: 7. Looked up from germline, CDR1 is SEHNR and CDR2 is FQNEAQ (reference sequence). The CDR3 is made up of 17 amino acids. The CDR3 coding sequence is TGTGCCAGCAGCTCCGGGACAGGGGGCTCATCCTCCTACGAGCAGTACTTC. Translating it yields CASSSGTGGSSSYEQYF.

Worth noting for this clonotype: This CDR3 fails to terminate in the conserved phenylalanine or tryptophan, so it likely reflects a read error. This rearrangement joins TRBV2 to TRBJ2-1; unclear D gene. From germline, CDR1 is SNHLY and CDR2 FYNNEI. The CDR3 has 13 residues. The V and J ends lost 7 bases and 8 bases respectively, with 15 bases between them. The CDR3 region is CASKRSLFDEQFL. The CDR3 DNA reads TGTGCCAGCAAGAGATCCCTATTTGATGAGCAGTTCCTC.

Regarding this clonotype: Being one base from a much bigger clone, this may be a read error. The rearrangement links TRBV29-1 to TRBJ2-1; D is possibly TRBD2 (6 bases). The CDR3 extends over 13 amino acids. Trimming pared 4 bases from V and 9 bases from J, leaving 16 bases between. The germline V gene has CDR1 SQVTM and CDR2 ANQGSEA. CDR3 residues: CSVGDSPWVEQFF. CDR3 coding DNA: TGCAGCGTTGGGGACTCACCATGGGTTGAGCAGTTCTTC.

This clonotype was recorded at least ten times. The rearrangement links TRBV11-2 to TRBJ1-1; D may be TRBD1 (5 bases). The V end was cut by 6 bases, the J end by 3 bases, with 8 bases between. CDR3 length: 12 amino acids. The germline V gene has CDR1 SGHAT and CDR2 FQNNGV. CDR3 residues: CASRIRDTEAFF. In DNA form, the CDR3 reads TGTGCCAGCAGGATCAGGGACACTGAAGCTTTCTTT.

This clonotype was seen at least ten times. The J gene is TRBJ1-5, the V gene TRBV30, with a weak D call TRBD1 (6 bases). The germline V gene has CDR1 GTSNPN and CDR2 SVGIG (reference sequence). Trimming cost V 0 bases and J 8 bases, with 11 bases left between them. This CDR3 region has 13 residues. The CDR3 region is CAWSVLEGEPQHF. The DNA of the CDR3 is TGTGCCTGGAGTGTACTGGAGGGGGAGCCCCAGCATTTT.

Many counts were recorded for this clonotype. The V and J genes are TRBV11-2 and TRBJ2-5; no clear D. Germline CDR1 and CDR2: SGHAT and FQNNGV. Deletions cut 4 bases from V and 3 bases from J, with 15 bases between. The CDR3 loop spans 15 amino acids. CDR3 bases: TGTGCCAGCAGCTCCTCCCCGGGCATTAAAGAGACCCAGTACTTC. Translated: CASSSSPGIKETQYF.

The sample holds many counts of this clonotype. The CDR3 DNA is TGTGCCACCAGTGATCCCCGGACAGGGTCCACAGATACGCAGTATTTT. It yields the protein CATSDPRTGSTDTQYF. V and J are TRBV24-1 and TRBJ2-3; 8 bases are shared with TRBD1. J was trimmed by 2 bases and V by 3 bases; bases with no gene match: 6. The CDR3 totals 16 residues. From germline, CDR1 is KGHDR and CDR2 SFDVKD.

This clonotype showed up many times. The V call is TRBV12-3 or TRBV12-4, the J call TRBJ2-5; 7 bases align to TRBD1. There are 13 residues in the CDR3. Trimming cost V 4 bases and J 3 bases; bases outside gene matches: 2. The CDR3 DNA reads TGTGCCAGCAGTTCGGACAGGAAAGAGACCCAGTACTTC. Its protein is CASSSDRKETQYF.

The genes are TRBV9 and TRBJ2-3; D is perhaps TRBD2 (6 bases). CDR3 length: 15 residues. Germline CDR1 is SGDLS and CDR2 is YYNGEE. The V end lost 4 bases, the J end lost 1 base, and 13 bases lay between the germline ends. The DNA of the CDR3 is TGTGCCAGCAGCTCCGGGGGAGTGCGCACAGATACGCAGTATTTT. This gives the protein CASSSGGVRTDTQYF.

There are a few counts of this clonotype. V gene TRBV6-1 combines with J gene TRBJ2-7, with a possible D match to TRBD1 (6 bases). The germline V and J ends were trimmed by 8 bases and 7 bases, with 18 bases remaining between them. Looked up from germline, CDR1 is MNHNS and CDR2 is SASEGT. This CDR3 is 13 amino acids long. This chain's CDR3 is CASGGHPGREQYV. The CDR3 DNA sequence: TGTGCCAGCGGGGGACACCCTGGAAGGGAGCAGTACGTC.

The table lists this clonotype with many counts. The chain joins TRBV11-2 to TRBJ2-1; a possible D gene is TRBD1 (5 bases). The germline V gene has CDR1 SGHAT and CDR2 FQNNGV. Deletions cut 10 bases from V and 5 bases from J, with 15 bases between. CDR3 size: 13 residues. The DNA of the CDR3 is TGTGCCATCGGAGACCCAGGGCACAATGAGCAGTTCTTC. It codes for CAIGDPGHNEQFF.